Below are 28 T cell receptor beta chains sequenced from a single sample in a study of T-cell memory formation after mild COVID-19. TCRdb analysed the 5' RACE reads with MiXCR anew, one entry per CDR3 protein. The data hold about 100,000 distinct CDR3 sequences, with around 10% observed a single time. The material sequenced was PBMCs or a T cell subset sorted from them (not recorded which). The receptors derive from a man in his late teens or twenties who had mild COVID-19 (a few samples of this study predate the infection). Cell type and time point are not known.

The V call is TRBV20-1, the J call TRBJ2-2; D remains ambiguous. The CDR3 runs to 14 residues. Trimming stripped 3 bases from V and 1 base from J, with 9 bases between. Looked up from germline, CDR1 is DFQATT and CDR2 is SNEGSKA (reference sequence). DNA of the CDR3: TGCAGTGCTAGTCATGCCGAGAACACCGGGGAGCTGTTTTTT. As protein: CSASHAENTGELFF.

The chain links TRBV7-9 to TRBJ2-2; D might be TRBD2 (6 bases). Germline loops: CDR1 SEHNR, CDR2 FQNEAQ (reference sequence). V lost 2 bases to trimming and J lost 0 bases, with 19 bases between them. The CDR3 is 19 amino acids. The CDR3 nucleotides are TGTGCCAGCAGCTTACCCAAATTTGGGAGGACCTCGAACACCGGGGAGCTGTTTTTT. Protein: CASSLPKFGRTSNTGELFF.

This clonotype occurred a few times. This chain connects TRBV15 to TRBJ2-1, with D possibly being TRBD2 (5 bases). The CDR3 is 15 amino acids. V shed 0 bases and J shed 6 bases, with 12 bases lying between them. Looked up from germline, CDR1 is LNHNV and CDR2 is YYDKDF (reference sequence). The CDR3, as DNA: TGTGCCACCAGCAGAGATTATGGAGGCGGCAATGAGCAGTTCTTC. It yields the protein CATSRDYGGGNEQFF.

This clonotype was counted only a few times. This chain uses TRBV21-1 with TRBJ2-7; the listed D gene, TRBD1, was not tested against the DNA. TRBV21-1 is a pseudogene segment. The CDR3 has 14 amino acids. DNA of the CDR3: TGTGCCAGCAGGGGACAGGGGGGTTTTAGCGAGCAGTACGTC. Residues: CASRGQGGFSEQYV.

The chain couples TRBV7-2 to TRBJ1-1; D possibly corresponds to TRBD1 (5 bases). Germline CDR1 and CDR2: SGHTA and FQGNSA. CDR3 length equals 15 residues. Trimming shortened V by 2 bases and J by 1 base, and 11 bases separated the two germline ends. The CDR3 bases are TGTGCCAGCAGCTTATTTCCGGGGGGGAACACTGAAGCTTTCTTT. It encodes CASSLFPGGNTEAFF.

This clonotype has more than one count but fewer than ten. This chain connects TRBV20-1 to TRBJ2-5; the match to TRBD1 covers 7 bases. This CDR3 is built from 16 residues. Germline trimming cut 2 bases from V and 5 bases from J; bases unmatched to any gene: 14. Per the germline V gene, CDR1 is DFQATT and CDR2 is SNEGSKA (reference sequence). The CDR3 spells CSARTHGTGDLETQYF. CDR3 nucleotides: TGCAGTGCTAGAACCCACGGAACAGGGGATTTGGAGACCCAGTACTTC.

This clonotype came up many times. The chain links TRBV12-3 or TRBV12-4 to TRBJ2-3; no firm D call. V dropped 6 bases and J dropped 0 bases, with 7 bases sitting between them. The CDR3 runs 13 residues. The CDR3 protein is CASSPTSTDTQYF. As DNA, the CDR3 is TGTGCCAGCAGCCCGACTAGCACAGATACGCAGTATTTT.

This clonotype was seen only a few times. This rearrangement joins TRBV7-9 to TRBJ1-1; no clear D. Germline CDR1 is SEHNR and CDR2 is FQNEAQ (reference sequence). This CDR3 has 15 amino acids. With 1 base removed from V and 0 bases from J, the gap between germline ends came to 9 bases. CDR3 amino acids: CASSLEQIMNTEAFF. For the CDR3, the DNA is TGTGCCAGCAGCTTAGAACAGATAATGAACACTGAAGCTTTCTTT.

The chain uses TRBV20-1 and TRBJ2-1; 7 bases match TRBD1. Germline V gene data show CDR1 as DFQATT and CDR2 as SNEGSKA (reference sequence). The V gene end was trimmed by 5 bases and the J gene end by 12 bases; junction bases not matched to a gene: 10. CDR3 length equals 12 residues. The CDR3 nucleotides are TGCAGTGCTTCCCCATCAAGGACAGGGCAGTTCTTC. Protein sequence: CSASPSRTGQFF.

This clonotype was found a few times. The chain uses TRBV20-1 and TRBJ2-1; 7 bases agree with TRBD1. The ends lost 0 bases at V and 8 bases at J; junction bases unmatched: 10. This CDR3 is 15 amino acids long. The germline V gene encodes CDR1 DFQATT and CDR2 SNEGSKA (reference sequence). The CDR3 coding sequence is TGCAGTGCTAGAGATGGGATTTCAGGGGGACATGAGCAGTTCTTC. Protein product: CSARDGISGGHEQFF.

There are a few counts of this clonotype. V usage is TRBV10-2 and J usage is TRBJ2-7, with D tentatively TRBD2 (6 bases). This CDR3 is 21 amino acids long. Per germline, CDR1 WSHSY and CDR2 SAAADI. Trimming removed 2 bases at V and 2 bases at J, with 31 bases between. DNA for the CDR3: TGCGCCAGCAGTGAGGTTGGTAGGGTGGGGGACTTCAACCCCCACCCCTACGAGCAGTACTTC. It is translated as CASSEVGRVGDFNPHPYEQYF.

The J gene is TRBJ2-3, the V gene TRBV10-3; no clear D gene. The germline CDR1 and CDR2 sequences are ENHRY and SYGVKD. This CDR3 spans 14 amino acids. Deletions cut 8 bases from V and 1 base from J, with 13 bases between. The CDR3 DNA sequence: TGTGCCATCGAAAGTGGGGATGGCACAGATACGCAGTATTTT. Its translation: CAIESGDGTDTQYF.

As DNA, the CDR3 is TGTGCCAGCAGCCTCATCGGGGGCTGGGGCTACACCTTC. Its translation is CASSLIGGWGYTF. The rearrangement joins TRBV7-9 to TRBJ1-2; TRBD1 is a possible D gene (6 bases). Germline V gene data show CDR1 as SEHNR and CDR2 as FQNEAQ (reference sequence). The CDR3 totals 13 residues. V shed 5 bases and J shed 8 bases, with 15 bases lying between them.

This chain uses TRBV4-3 with TRBJ1-4, with D unclear. This CDR3 comprises 18 residues. Germline-derived CDR1 and CDR2 are LGHNA and YSLEER. Trimming shortened V by 0 bases and J by 0 bases, and 14 bases separated the two germline ends. The CDR3 nucleotides are TGCGCCAGCAGCCAAGAGTTCGATTGGGAGCCAACTAATGAAAAACTGTTTTTT. This translates into CASSQEFDWEPTNEKLFF.

The CDR3, as DNA: TGTGCCAGCAGCCAAGAGGGACTAGCGGGGGCCGATACGCAGTATTTT. Translating it yields CASSQEGLAGADTQYF. The rearrangement uses TRBV3-1 and TRBJ2-3; TRBD2 matches 14 bases. The CDR3 consists of 16 residues. Germline V lookup: CDR1 LGHDT, CDR2 YNNKEL (reference sequence). The V segment lost 0 bases and the J segment 6 bases; nucleotides outside the gene matches: 2.

The rearrangement uses TRBV4-3 and TRBJ1-1; D gene uncertain. The CDR3 length is 16 residues. V dropped 2 bases and J dropped 7 bases, with 20 bases sitting between them. The germline V gene encodes CDR1 LGHNA and CDR2 YSLEER. The CDR3 DNA reads as TGCGCCAGCAGCCAACATCCTTCTACGCGTAACGGTGAAGCTTTCTTT. This sequence encodes CASSQHPSTRNGEAFF.

The chain has TRBV7-6 and TRBJ1-6; the D gene is possibly TRBD1 (5 bases). This CDR3 spans 14 amino acids. Trimming took off 4 bases at V and 6 bases at J, with 10 bases between the two ends. Germline values: CDR1 SGHVS, CDR2 FNYEAQ. CDR3 DNA: TGTGCCAGCAGCTACGGGACCGCTAATTCACCCCTCCACTTT. Translation gives CASSYGTANSPLHF.

A few counts support this clonotype. The gene calls are TRBV7-9 and TRBJ2-3, with D perhaps being TRBD1 or TRBD2 (5 bases each). Trimming cost V 4 bases and J 1 base, with 12 bases left between them. CDR3 size: 15 residues. Germline CDR1 SEHNR, CDR2 FQNEAQ (reference sequence). The CDR3 region is CASSSSPGRTDTQYF. The CDR3 coding sequence is TGTGCCAGCAGCTCTAGCCCGGGGCGCACAGATACGCAGTATTTT.

The sample holds a few counts of this clonotype. The chain has TRBV6-1 and TRBJ2-7; D unresolved. This CDR3 region has 15 residues. Trimming cost V 0 bases and J 2 bases, with 11 bases left between them. From germline, CDR1 is MNHNS and CDR2 SASEGT. The CDR3 nucleotides read TGTGCCAGCAGTGAAGCGTGGAATCCTACCTACGAGCAGTACGTC. Amino acid sequence: CASSEAWNPTYEQYV.

This clonotype turned up a few times. V is TRBV4-1 and J is TRBJ1-4, with D unresolved. V lost 6 bases, J lost 8 bases, and 10 bases lay in between. This CDR3 spans 12 amino acids. Germline V lookup: CDR1 MGHRA, CDR2 YSYEKL. This chain's CDR3 is CASRGVGEKLFF. The CDR3 bases are TGCGCCAGCAGGGGAGTCGGGGAAAAACTGTTTTTT.

This clonotype came up a few times. J is TRBJ2-7 and V is TRBV24-1, with D hard to call. Trimming shortened V by 11 bases and J by 3 bases, and 13 bases separated the two germline ends. This CDR3 region has 12 residues. The germline gives CDR1 KGHDR, CDR2 SFDVKD. The CDR3 bases are TGTGCCAGGCAACCGCCCGTCTACGAGCAGTACGTC. It translates to CARQPPVYEQYV.

CDR3 nucleotides: TGTGCCAGCAGCTTAGCGGACAACCCGGGGGACTTCTCCTACGAGCAGTACTTC. Residues: CASSLADNPGDFSYEQYF. The chain recombines TRBV7-2 with TRBJ2-7; D might be TRBD2 (6 bases). Trimming shortened V by 0 bases and J by 0 bases, and 18 bases separated the two germline ends. The CDR3 has 18 amino acids. Germline CDR1 SGHTA, CDR2 FQGNSA.

This sequence joins TRBV20-1 and TRBJ2-7, with no clear D. CDR1 is DFQATT, CDR2 SNEGSKA, per germline (reference sequence). The V end was cut by 7 bases, the J end by 2 bases, with 9 bases between. This CDR3 region has 11 residues. CDR3 in amino acids: CSVPVAYEQYF. In DNA form, the CDR3 reads TGCAGTGTACCCGTCGCCTACGAGCAGTACTTC.

This sequence joins TRBV7-9 and TRBJ2-7, with D unresolved. Germline lookup yields CDR1 SEHNR and CDR2 FQNEAQ (reference sequence). The CDR3 covers 14 residues. V was shortened by 3 bases and J by 4 bases, with 13 bases between the two germline ends. The CDR3: CASSLEGARYEQYF. The CDR3 coding sequence is TGTGCCAGCAGCTTGGAAGGTGCTCGGTACGAGCAGTACTTC. Complete variable domain (other parts from reference TRBV7-9 and TRBJ2-7): DTGVSQNPRHKITKRGQNVTFRCDPISEHNRLYWYRQTLGQGPEFLTYFQNEAQLEKSRLLSDRFSAERPKGSFSTLEIQRTEQGDSAMYLCASSLEGARYEQYFGPGTRLTVT.

The gene calls are TRBV20-1 and TRBJ2-7; 9 positions agree with TRBD1. V gave up 3 bases and J gave up 4 bases; unmatched junction bases: 7. Germline loops: CDR1 DFQATT, CDR2 SNEGSKA (reference sequence). This CDR3 spans 14 amino acids. CDR3 sequence (DNA): TGCAGTGCTAGCGGACAGGGGATTTTTTACGAGCAGTACTTC. Amino acid sequence: CSASGQGIFYEQYF.

This clonotype showed up many times. The chain has TRBV5-1 and TRBJ2-3, with 7 bases identical to TRBD2. The CDR3 runs to 14 residues. CDR1 is SGHRS and CDR2 is YFSETQ in the germline V gene. V shed 7 bases, J shed 4 bases, and the junction held 9 bases outside the gene matches. The CDR3 spells CASRPAGLPDTQYF. The CDR3, as DNA: TGCGCCAGCCGCCCAGCGGGATTGCCAGATACGCAGTATTTT.

The V and J genes are TRBV2 and TRBJ1-5, with D uncertain. V lost 3 bases, J lost 1 base, and 10 bases lay in between. Germline-derived CDR1 and CDR2 are SNHLY and FYNNEI. The CDR3 is 15 residues long. The CDR3 DNA follows: TGTGCCAGCAGTGACCCAGCTCGGAGCAATCAGCCCCAGCATTTT. Translated, it gives CASSDPARSNQPQHF. The entire variable domain, with the rest obtained from reference TRBV2 and TRBJ1-5, is as follows: EPEVTQTPSHQVTQMGQEVILRCVPISNHLYFYWYRQILGQKVEFLVSFYNNEISEKSEIFDDQFSVERPDGSNFTLKIRSTKLEDSAMYFCASSDPARSNQPQHFGDGTRLSIL.

This clonotype was seen a handful of times. The rearrangement links TRBV6-2 or TRBV6-3 to TRBJ2-1; 10 nucleotides agree with TRBD2. The CDR3 has 19 amino acids. The V gene end was trimmed by 5 bases and the J gene end by 2 bases; junction bases not matched to a gene: 15. Looked up from germline, CDR1 is MNHEY and CDR2 is SVGEGT. CDR3 amino acids: CASSGPRAGGPGAYNEQFF. Written as DNA, the CDR3 is TGTGCCAGCAGTGGCCCCAGAGCGGGGGGGCCTGGTGCCTACAATGAGCAGTTCTTC.